This T cell receptor beta chain is drawn from a study of CD8+ T cells in alopecia areata. V was trimmed by 0 bases and J by 7 bases, leaving 12 bases between them. The CDR3 is 14 residues long. CDR1 is GTSNPN and CDR2 is SVGIG in the germline V gene (reference sequence). As for this clone: Its antigen is currently unknown.

Extraction of RNA preceded its reverse transcription into cDNA, which served as the sequencing template. TCRdb's table, derived via immunoSEQ multiplex PCR, lists solely in-frame clones and lacks some. The sample includes over 250,000 clones, 50% to 75% seen only once; the top ten take more than 0.85%. Study results and caveats: Especially in alopecia totalis/universalis, lesional scalp showed greater clonality than normal scalp did.

Treatment meaning: oral pan-JAK inhibitor, 5-10 mg twice daily. The source of this sequence is a human donor with alopecia areata. This chain connects TRBV30 to TRBJ2-2; D gene unclear. The material sequenced was CD4+ T cells sorted from blood, taken between weeks 51 and 54, from a patient treated with tofacitinib. CDR3 region: CAWSVVGLIGELFF. The CDR3 region has the DNA TGTGCCTGGAGTGTCGTAGGGTTGATCGGGGAGCTGTTTTTT.